What follows are 27 T cell receptor beta chains derived from one specimen sequenced in a study of OX40 agonist ivuxolimab in advanced cancers. Assay: immunoSEQ multiplex PCR; the TCRdb copy retains only in-frame clones and omits some. The sample consists of over 90,000 clones, almost 90% of them appearing once. The material sequenced was CD4+ or CD8+ T cells sorted from blood, taken in a trial of the OX40 agonist ivuxolimab. Receptors were obtained from an adult with an advanced solid tumor such as melanoma, head and neck, liver or kidney cancer.

The V gene is TRBV6-6, the J gene TRBJ1-5; no clear D. CDR1 and CDR2 (germline): MNHNY, SVGAGI (reference sequence). V was trimmed by 4 bases and J by 7 bases, leaving 11 bases between them. The CDR3 is 13 residues long. CDR3 DNA: TGTGCCAGCAGTTCCCTAGCGGGGCAGCCCCAGCATTTT. Protein: CASSSLAGQPQHF.

The chain combines TRBV6-4 with TRBJ1-5; D may be TRBD1 (5 bases). CDR1 MRHNA and CDR2 SNTAGT come from the germline V gene. With 4 bases removed from V and 4 bases from J, the gap between germline ends came to 14 bases. The length of the CDR3 is 15 residues. CDR3 sequence reads: CASSGGTDLNQPQHF. DNA for the CDR3: TGTGCCAGCAGTGGGGGGACCGACTTAAATCAGCCCCAGCATTTT.

This chain joins TRBV14 and TRBJ2-6; D is uncertain. Germline values: CDR1 SGHDN, CDR2 FVKESK. Trimming pared 2 bases from V and 0 bases from J, leaving 8 bases between. The CDR3 sequence is 16 residues long. The CDR3: CASSQRPPSGANVLTF. The CDR3 region has the DNA TGTGCCAGCAGCCAACGCCCGCCCTCTGGGGCCAACGTCCTGACTTTC.

In nucleotides, the CDR3 is TGTGCCAGCCAGCCCCTAGCGGGGGGGTACACAGATACGCAGTATTTT. Protein: CASQPLAGGYTDTQYF. The chain employs TRBV19 and TRBJ2-3; 12 bases align to TRBD2. The germline CDR1 and CDR2 sequences are LNHDA and SQIVND (reference sequence). The trim removed 9 bases at V and 2 bases at J, leaving 9 bases unmatched. The CDR3 totals 16 residues.

The CDR3 loop is CASSIDRVGNYGYTF. Written as DNA, the CDR3 is TGTGCCAGCAGTATTGACAGGGTGGGCAACTATGGCTACACCTTC. The rearrangement joins TRBV27 to TRBJ1-2; TRBD1 matches 7 bases. V shed 5 bases and J 2 bases; nucleotides not matched to a gene: 8. The CDR3 has 15 residues. Looked up from germline, CDR1 is MNHEY and CDR2 is SMNVEV (reference sequence).

The chain recombines TRBV6-5 with TRBJ2-7; either TRBD1 or TRBD2 may fit D (5 bases each). V lost 5 bases and J lost 6, with 20 bases in between. The V gene's germline CDR1 is MNHEY and CDR2 SVGAGI. The CDR3 extends over 15 amino acids. CDR3 in DNA: TGTGCCAGCAGTCATGCAGCCGGGGCGAAGGGCGAGCAGTACTTC. Translation gives CASSHAAGAKGEQYF.

The chain recombines TRBV7-2 with TRBJ2-3; D is unclear. V lost 5 bases and J lost 2, with 17 bases in between. CDR3 length: 16 residues. Germline V gene sequence: CDR1 SGHTA, CDR2 FQGNSA. The DNA of the CDR3 is TGTGCCAGCAGCCAACGTCATTGGCCGTTCACAGATACGCAGTATTTT. Translating it yields CASSQRHWPFTDTQYF.

The rearrangement uses TRBV5-1 and TRBJ2-1, with D hard to call. The CDR3 is 15 residues long. Between the trimmed V and J ends, which lost 0 bases and 0 bases, there was a span of 7 bases. Germline CDR1 SGHRS, CDR2 YFSETQ. CDR3 protein: CASSLGPNSYNEQFF. The CDR3 region has the DNA TGCGCCAGCAGCTTGGGACCCAACTCCTACAATGAGCAGTTCTTC.

The chain links TRBV2 to TRBJ2-2; TRBD1 matches 7 bases. V trimming: 9 bases; J trimming: 0 bases; junction bases outside the gene matches: 7. Germline V CDR1 and CDR2: SNHLY, FYNNEI. CDR3 length: 15 amino acids. The CDR3, as DNA: TGTGCCAGACACAGGGGACCCACGAACACCGGGGAGCTGTTTTTT. Amino acid sequence: CARHRGPTNTGELFF.

This chain connects TRBV21-1 to TRBJ2-7; the table's D call TRBD2 went unverified against the DNA. TRBV21-1 is noted as a pseudogene. This CDR3 has 15 amino acids. The CDR3 DNA reads as TGTGCCAGCAGCGAAAGGGCTAGCTGGCATTACGAGCAGTACTTC. It is translated as CASSERASWHYEQYF.

This chain joins TRBV7-8 and TRBJ1-6; 7 bases align to TRBD1. This CDR3 comprises 18 residues. Germline V gives CDR1 SGHVS, CDR2 FQNEAQ. The junction had 9 bases not matched to a gene; V was cut back by 4 bases and J by 0 bases. The CDR3 bases are TGTGCCAGCAGCTCTAGACAGGGCCCCGTCTCCTATAATTCACCCCTCCACTTT. It is translated as CASSSRQGPVSYNSPLHF.

The rearrangement joins TRBV11-2 to TRBJ2-7; 7 bases agree with TRBD2. V gave up 4 bases and J gave up 2 bases; unmatched junction bases: 8. Germline assignment: CDR1 SGHAT and CDR2 FQNNGV. The CDR3 runs 15 residues. The DNA for the CDR3 is TGTGCCAGCAGCTACGGTCGGGGAGGGACCTACGAGCAGTACTTC. Its translation is CASSYGRGGTYEQYF.

The chain employs TRBV6-6 and TRBJ2-7; 10 bases align to TRBD2. The CDR3 spans 16 residues. Germline V gene lookup returns CDR1 MNHNY and CDR2 SVGAGI (reference sequence). Germline trimming cut 5 bases from V and 4 bases from J; bases unmatched to any gene: 11. CDR3 DNA sequence: TGTGCCAGCAGTCCTCGAAAGCGGGAGGGCACTTACGAGCAGTACTTC. Amino acids: CASSPRKREGTYEQYF.

This sequence joins TRBV6-1 and TRBJ2-2; D gene uncertain. Trimming cost V 6 bases and J 5 bases, with 10 bases left between them. CDR3 size: 13 residues. Germline CDR1 is MNHNS and CDR2 is SASEGT. CDR3 loop: CASRIHSTGELFF. The CDR3 DNA reads TGTGCCAGCAGAATCCACTCTACCGGGGAGCTGTTTTTT.

The rearrangement joins TRBV7-8 to TRBJ2-3; tentative D call: TRBD2 (5 bases). Per germline, CDR1 SGHVS and CDR2 FQNEAQ. The CDR3 length is 15 residues. Trimming left V 5 bases short and J 0 bases short, with 12 bases between. CDR3 nucleotide sequence: TGTGCCAGCAGCGCGAGGGTAAAGAGCACAGATACGCAGTATTTT. Translated: CASSARVKSTDTQYF.

The chain links TRBV4-2 to TRBJ2-2; 8 bases are a match to TRBD1. Trimming removed 0 bases from V and 6 bases from J; junction bases left unmatched: 9. From germline, CDR1 is LGHNA and CDR2 YNFKEQ. This CDR3 is built from 17 residues. The CDR3 loop is CASSQDPDRAKAGELFF. DNA for the CDR3: TGTGCCAGCAGCCAAGACCCGGACAGGGCTAAAGCCGGGGAGCTGTTTTTT.

The chain links TRBV27 to TRBJ2-5; 12 nucleotides line up with TRBD2. This CDR3 contains 15 residues. CDR1 and CDR2 from the germline V gene are MNHEY and SMNVEV (reference sequence). J gave up 5 bases and V 9 bases, and 10 bases lay outside the gene matches. This CDR3 is CASTHLAGGRETQYF. DNA for the CDR3: TGTGCCAGTACCCACCTAGCGGGGGGGCGTGAGACCCAGTACTTC.

CDR3 amino acids: CASSLASGGQIYNSPLHF. CDR3 DNA sequence: TGTGCCAGCAGCTTGGCATCGGGGGGGCAGATCTATAATTCACCCCTCCACTTT. The rearrangement uses TRBV5-4 and TRBJ1-6; perhaps TRBD1 as D (6 bases). Germline loops: CDR1 SGHNT, CDR2 YYREEE (reference sequence). The CDR3 extends over 18 amino acids. V was pared by 0 bases and J by 3 bases, with 16 bases between.

The V call is TRBV6-6, the J call TRBJ2-7; 10 bases are shared with TRBD2. This CDR3 contains 13 residues. With V trimmed by 7 bases and J by 4 bases, 4 bases remained unmatched. CDR1 MNHNY and CDR2 SVGAGI come from the germline V gene (reference sequence). This CDR3 is CASKPSGSYEQYF. The CDR3 DNA sequence: TGTGCCAGCAAACCTAGCGGGAGTTACGAGCAGTACTTC.

The chain uses TRBV6-6 and TRBJ1-1; D perhaps matches TRBD1 (6 bases). Germline V CDR1 and CDR2: MNHNY, SVGAGI (reference sequence). The CDR3 spans 14 residues. The V end was cut by 9 bases, the J end by 3 bases, with 17 bases between. The CDR3, as DNA: TGTGCCAGTTTAAAGGGGGGGCTGGACACTGAAGCTTTCTTT. This encodes CASLKGGLDTEAFF.

The chain links TRBV6-5 to TRBJ1-1; no firm D call. V lost 6 bases to trimming and J lost 3 bases, with 14 bases between them. The CDR3 is 14 amino acids. Germline values: CDR1 MNHEY, CDR2 SVGAGI. The DNA for the CDR3 is TGTGCCAGCAGACGCCTGTCTCGGGACACTGAAGCTTTCTTT. Translated: CASRRLSRDTEAFF.

V is TRBV28 and J is TRBJ1-1, with D unclear. Germline CDR1 MDHEN, CDR2 SYDVKM. The V end was cut by 3 bases, the J end by 6 bases, with 14 bases between. CDR3 length: 14 amino acids. This chain's CDR3 is CASSFSGWGAEAFF. For the CDR3, the DNA is TGTGCCAGCAGTTTTTCCGGTTGGGGAGCTGAAGCTTTCTTT.

The chain recombines TRBV5-1 with TRBJ1-1; no reliable D call. Trimming removed 2 bases from V and 5 bases from J, with 7 bases in between. The CDR3 length is 12 residues. CDR1 and CDR2 from the germline V gene are SGHRS and YFSETQ. Here the CDR3 DNA reads TGCGCCAGCAGCTTCACGGGGACTGAAGCTTTCTTT. Translation gives CASSFTGTEAFF.

This CDR3 reads CASSLAAGDTQYF. CDR3 sequence (DNA): TGTGCCAGCAGCTTAGCAGCGGGAGATACGCAGTATTTT. The chain joins TRBV7-9 to TRBJ2-3, with D maybe TRBD2 (6 bases). Germline-derived CDR1 and CDR2 are SEHNR and FQNEAQ (reference sequence). CDR3 length: 13 amino acids. V lost 0 bases and J lost 5, with 6 bases in between.

The genes are TRBV7-8 and TRBJ2-7; D perhaps matches TRBD2 (5 bases). Germline V gives CDR1 SGHVS, CDR2 FQNEAQ. Trimming stripped 1 base from V and 6 bases from J, with 7 bases between. The CDR3 runs to 12 residues. Here the CDR3 reads CASSLVEGEQYF. In nucleotides, the CDR3 is TGTGCCAGCAGCTTAGTTGAGGGCGAGCAGTACTTC. The full variable domain, with the rest looked up from reference TRBV7-8 and TRBJ2-7, is GAGVSQSPRYKVAKRGQDVALRCDPISGHVSLFWYQQALGQGPEFLTYFQNEAQLDKSGLPSDRFFAERPEGSVSTLKIQRTQQEDSAVYLCASSLVEGEQYFGPGTRLTVT.

This chain links TRBV7-9 with TRBJ2-7; D assignment may be TRBD1 or TRBD2 (5 bases each). The CDR3 runs 16 residues. Trimming stripped 3 bases from V and 0 bases from J, with 15 bases between. CDR1 is SEHNR, CDR2 FQNEAQ, per germline (reference sequence). CDR3 coding DNA: TGTGCCAGCAGCTTCGGGTGGGGGACGTACTCCTACGAGCAGTACTTC. Protein product: CASSFGWGTYSYEQYF.

The chain employs TRBV30 and TRBJ1-2, with 8 positions matching TRBD1. With 2 bases clipped from V and 7 bases from J, the junction kept 9 bases outside the gene matches. The germline V gene has CDR1 GTSNPN and CDR2 SVGIG (reference sequence). The CDR3 spans 14 residues. This CDR3 is CAWSPRDRLPGYTF. CDR3 DNA sequence: TGTGCCTGGAGTCCCCGGGACAGGCTTCCTGGCTACACCTTC.